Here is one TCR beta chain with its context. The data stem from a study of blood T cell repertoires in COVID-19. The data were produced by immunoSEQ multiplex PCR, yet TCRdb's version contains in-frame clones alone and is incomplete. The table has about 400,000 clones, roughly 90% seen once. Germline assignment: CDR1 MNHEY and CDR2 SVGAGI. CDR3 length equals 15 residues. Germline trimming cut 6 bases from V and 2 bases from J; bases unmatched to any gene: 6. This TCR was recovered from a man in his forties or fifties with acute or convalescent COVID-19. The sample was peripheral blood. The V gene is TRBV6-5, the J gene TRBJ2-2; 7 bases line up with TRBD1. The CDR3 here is CASRTGQLNTGELFF. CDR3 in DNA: TGTGCCAGCAGGACGGGACAGCTAAACACCGGGGAGCTGTTTTTT.